The TCR beta chain described here comes from a study of blood T cell repertoires in COVID-19. About the study: The United States, Italy and Spain were the sources of the acute and convalescent COVID-19 samples. PBMCs, B-cell-depleted T cells, or T cells provided the cDNA or gDNA that made up the material.

In the authors' workflow: The assay estimated nucleated cells by amplifying reference gene primers. Measured with immunoSEQ multiplex PCR; TCRdb has only the in-frame clones, and not every one. V, J and clone size were drawn from that table, and D and trimming were deduced from the DNA. The sample includes over 250,000 clones, about 89% of them seen just once. Trimming pared 1 base from V and 0 bases from J, leaving 4 bases between. Germline values: CDR1 SGDLS, CDR2 YYNGEE. This CDR3 comprises 14 residues. The genes are TRBV9 and TRBJ2-2; D is undetermined. The specimen sequenced was peripheral blood. The sequence was collected from a man aged 50 to 60 with acute or convalescent COVID-19. In nucleotides, the CDR3 is TGTGCCAGCAGCGTAAACTCGAACACCGGGGAGCTGTTTTTT. Its protein product is CASSVNSNTGELFF. Drawing the rest from reference TRBV9 and TRBJ2-2, the complete variable domain is DSGVTQTPKHLITATGQRVTLRCSPRSGDLSVYWYQQSLDQGLQFLIQYYNGEERAKGNILERFSAQQFPDLHSELNLSSLELGDSALYFCASSVNSNTGELFFGEGSRLTVL.